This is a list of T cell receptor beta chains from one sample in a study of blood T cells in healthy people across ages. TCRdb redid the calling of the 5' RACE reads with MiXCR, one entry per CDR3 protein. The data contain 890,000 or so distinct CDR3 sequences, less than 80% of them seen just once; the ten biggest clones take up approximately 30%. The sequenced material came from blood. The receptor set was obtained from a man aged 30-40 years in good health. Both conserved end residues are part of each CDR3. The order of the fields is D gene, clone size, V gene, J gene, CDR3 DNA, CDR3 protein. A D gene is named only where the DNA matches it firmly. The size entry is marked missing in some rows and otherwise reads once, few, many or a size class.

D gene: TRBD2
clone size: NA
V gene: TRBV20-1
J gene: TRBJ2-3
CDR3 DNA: TGCAGTGCCACCGACAGCGGGGGGGCTGGAGATACGCAGTATTTT
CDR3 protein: CSATDSGGAGDTQYF

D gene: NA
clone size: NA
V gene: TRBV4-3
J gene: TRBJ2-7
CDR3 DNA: TGCGCCAGCAGCCCCCTTTCGTCGGGCCTAGGCGGTTTCGAGCAGTACTTC
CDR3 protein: CASSPLSSGLGGFEQYF

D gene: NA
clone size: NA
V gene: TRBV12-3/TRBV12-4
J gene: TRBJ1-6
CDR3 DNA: TGTGCCGGCAGCACAGGGAGTCGTTCACCCCTCCACTTT
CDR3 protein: CAGSTGSRSPLHF

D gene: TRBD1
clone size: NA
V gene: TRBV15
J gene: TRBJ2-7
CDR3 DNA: TGTACCACCAGCAGAGCATACCGGACAGGGTTGGACTACGAGCAGTACTTC
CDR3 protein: CTTSRAYRTGLDYEQYF

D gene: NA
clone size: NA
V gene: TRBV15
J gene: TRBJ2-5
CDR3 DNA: TGTGCCACCAGCAGAGTAGGGGGGGAGACCCAGTACTTC
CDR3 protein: CATSRVGGETQYF

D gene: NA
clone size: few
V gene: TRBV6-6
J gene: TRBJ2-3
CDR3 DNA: TGTGCCAGCAGAGTCACAGCGAGCACAGATACGCAGTATTTT
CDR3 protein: CASRVTASTDTQYF

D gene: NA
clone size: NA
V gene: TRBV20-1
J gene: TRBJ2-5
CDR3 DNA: TGCAGTGGGCAGGGTGGGGAAGAGCAGTACTTC
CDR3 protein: CSGQGGEEQYF

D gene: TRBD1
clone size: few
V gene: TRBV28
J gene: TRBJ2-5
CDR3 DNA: TGTGCCAGCGGCCAGGGGGTCGGAGAGACCCAGTACTTC
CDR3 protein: CASGQGVGETQYF

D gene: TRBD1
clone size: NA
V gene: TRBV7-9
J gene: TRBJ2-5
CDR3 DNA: TGTGCCAGCAGCTTGGGGGACAGGGCTGGAGAGACCCAGTACTTC
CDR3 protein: CASSLGDRAGETQYF

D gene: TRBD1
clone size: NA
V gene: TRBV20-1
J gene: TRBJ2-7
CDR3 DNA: TGCAGTTGGGGGAGACAGGGCCTCTACGAACAGTACTTC
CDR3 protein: CSWGRQGLYEQYF

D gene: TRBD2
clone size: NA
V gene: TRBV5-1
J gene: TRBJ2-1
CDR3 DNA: TGCGCCAGCAGATTTCTAGCGGGGGGCAGCTCCTACAATGAGCAGTTCTTC
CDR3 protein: CASRFLAGGSSYNEQFF

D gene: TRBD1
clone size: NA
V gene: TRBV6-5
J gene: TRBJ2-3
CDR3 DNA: TGTGCCAGCAGCAGGGGGCTCTCCCCAGATACGCAGTATTTT
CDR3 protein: CASSRGLSPDTQYF

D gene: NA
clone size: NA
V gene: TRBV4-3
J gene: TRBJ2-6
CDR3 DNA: TGCGCCAGCACGGCCCAGTATGGCTCTGGGGCCAACGTCCTGACTTTC
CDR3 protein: CASTAQYGSGANVLTF

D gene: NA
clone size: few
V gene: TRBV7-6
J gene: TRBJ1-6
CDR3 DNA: TGTGCCAGCAGCTTTTCCCCGGACAGAAATAATTCACCCCTCCACTTT
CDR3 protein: CASSFSPDRNNSPLHF

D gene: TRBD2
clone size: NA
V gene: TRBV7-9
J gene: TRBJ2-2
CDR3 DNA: TGTGCCAGCAGCTTGGGACTAGCGGTGAACACCGGGGAGCTGTTTTTT
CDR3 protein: CASSLGLAVNTGELFF

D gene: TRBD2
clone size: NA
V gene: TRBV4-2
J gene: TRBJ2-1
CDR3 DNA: TGTGCCAGCAGCCAACAGACTAGCGGGGGGCCCAGCTCCTACAATGAGCAGTTCTTC
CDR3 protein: CASSQQTSGGPSSYNEQFF

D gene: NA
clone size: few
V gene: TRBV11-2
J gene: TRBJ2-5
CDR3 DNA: TGTGCCAGCAGCTTCGCTTCAGCGCCCCAAGAGACCCAGTACTTC
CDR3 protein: CASSFASAPQETQYF

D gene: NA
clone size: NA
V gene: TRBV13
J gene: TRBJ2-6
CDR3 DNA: TGTGCCAGCAGCGCGCCAGCCTCTGGGGCCAACGTCCTGACTTTC
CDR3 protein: CASSAPASGANVLTF

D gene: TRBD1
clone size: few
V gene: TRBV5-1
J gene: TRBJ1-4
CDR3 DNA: TGCGCCAGCAGCAAAGGCCTTACAGGGGGTTTAGCTAATGAAAAACTGTTTTTT
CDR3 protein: CASSKGLTGGLANEKLFF

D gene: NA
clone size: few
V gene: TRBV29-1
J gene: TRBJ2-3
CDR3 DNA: TGCAGCGTTGACGGGGGAGGCACAGATACGCAGTATTTT
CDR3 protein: CSVDGGGTDTQYF

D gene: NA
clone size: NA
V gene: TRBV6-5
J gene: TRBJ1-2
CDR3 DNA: TGTGCCAGCAGTTATGGACAGTACTATGGCTACACCTTC
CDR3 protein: CASSYGQYYGYTF

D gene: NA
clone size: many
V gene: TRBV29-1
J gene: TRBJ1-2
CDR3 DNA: TGCAGCGTCTTCGTCCGGTCCCGCTATGGCTACACCTTC
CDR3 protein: CSVFVRSRYGYTF

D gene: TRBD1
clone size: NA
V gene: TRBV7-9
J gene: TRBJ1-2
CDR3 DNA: TGTGCCAGCAGCTCGACAGGGGACTATGGCTACACCTTC
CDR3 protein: CASSSTGDYGYTF

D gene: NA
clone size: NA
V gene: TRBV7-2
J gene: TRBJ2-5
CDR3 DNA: TGTGCCAGCAGCTTAGCGGGCGGCGGGGAGGAGACCCAGTACTTC
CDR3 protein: CASSLAGGGEETQYF

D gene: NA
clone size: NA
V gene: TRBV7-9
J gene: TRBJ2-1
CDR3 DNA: TGTGCCAGCAGCCGAGATAGGACTTTTCCGACCTACAATGAGCAGTTCTTC
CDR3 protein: CASSRDRTFPTYNEQFF

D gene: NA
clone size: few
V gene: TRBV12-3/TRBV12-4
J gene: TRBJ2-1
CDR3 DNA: TGTGCCAGCACCATTGGGACCGCCACCGATGAGCAGTTCTTC
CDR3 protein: CASTIGTATDEQFF

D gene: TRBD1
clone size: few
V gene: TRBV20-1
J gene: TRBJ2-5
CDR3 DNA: TGCAGTGCTCCACCCTGGGACAGGGGGCGGTCAGAGACCCAGTACTTC
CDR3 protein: CSAPPWDRGRSETQYF

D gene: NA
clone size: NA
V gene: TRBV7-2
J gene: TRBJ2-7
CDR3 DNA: TGTGCCAGCAGCCCTACCGCCTTAGCGCTGAACTACGAGCAGTACTTC
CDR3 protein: CASSPTALALNYEQYF

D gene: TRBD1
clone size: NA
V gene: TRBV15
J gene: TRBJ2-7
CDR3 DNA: TGTGCCACGGGTGGACAGGGTTTGTCCTACGAGCAGTACTTC
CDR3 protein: CATGGQGLSYEQYF

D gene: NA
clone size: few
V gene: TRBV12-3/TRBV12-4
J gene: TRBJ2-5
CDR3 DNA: TGTGCCAGCAGTTTGGGGGGAGGCGGCGAGTACTTC
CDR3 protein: CASSLGGGGEYF

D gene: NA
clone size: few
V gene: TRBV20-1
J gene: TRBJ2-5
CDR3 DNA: TGCAGTGCTAGAGCACCGTCCCGGGGTAATTTTCAAGAGACCCAGTACTTC
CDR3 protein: CSARAPSRGNFQETQYF

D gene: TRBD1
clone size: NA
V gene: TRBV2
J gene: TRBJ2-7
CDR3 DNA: TGTGCCAGCAGTGTAAGGACAGGGGATCCATCCGAGCAGTACTTC
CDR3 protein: CASSVRTGDPSEQYF

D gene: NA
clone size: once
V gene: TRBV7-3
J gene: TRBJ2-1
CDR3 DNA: TGTGCCAGCAGCCCAAGCAGGGAGAAGCAGTTCTTC
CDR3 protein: CASSPSREKQFF

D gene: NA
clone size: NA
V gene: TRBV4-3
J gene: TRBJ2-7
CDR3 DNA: TGCGCCAGCAGCCAAGATTTTGCCCCCTTATACGAGCAGTACTTC
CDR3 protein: CASSQDFAPLYEQYF

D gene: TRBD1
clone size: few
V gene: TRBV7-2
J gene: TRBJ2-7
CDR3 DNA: TGTGCCAGCAACGTGGACAGGCAAACCTACGAGCAGTACTTC
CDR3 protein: CASNVDRQTYEQYF

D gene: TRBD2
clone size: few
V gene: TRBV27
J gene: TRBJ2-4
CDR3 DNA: TGTGCCAGCAGTCCGGGACTAGCAGCCTTTGTTGCCAAAAACATTCAGTACTTC
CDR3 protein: CASSPGLAAFVAKNIQYF

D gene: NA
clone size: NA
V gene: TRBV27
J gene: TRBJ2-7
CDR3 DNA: TGTGCCAGCAGTCTCCGGAGGGGGCTAGGATACGAGCAGTACTTC
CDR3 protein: CASSLRRGLGYEQYF

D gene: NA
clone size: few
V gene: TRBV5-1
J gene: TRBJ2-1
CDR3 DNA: TGCGCCAGCAGGACCGGGACACCGACGAGGAATGAGCAGTTCTTC
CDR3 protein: CASRTGTPTRNEQFF

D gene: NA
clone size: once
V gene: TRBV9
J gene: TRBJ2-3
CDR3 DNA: TGTGCCAGCAGCGCCTACGGGTCAGATACGCAGTATTTT
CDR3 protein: CASSAYGSDTQYF

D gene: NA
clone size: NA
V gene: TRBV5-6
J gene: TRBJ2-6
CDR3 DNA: TGTGCCAGCAGCTTTTGGACAGAGGCCCGCTCTGGGGCCAACGTCCTGACTTTC
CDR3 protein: CASSFWTEARSGANVLTF

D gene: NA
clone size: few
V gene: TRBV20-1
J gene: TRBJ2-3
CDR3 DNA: TGCAGTGCAAGCCACACAGATACGCAGTATTTT
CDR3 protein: CSASHTDTQYF

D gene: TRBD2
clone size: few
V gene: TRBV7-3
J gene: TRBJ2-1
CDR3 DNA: TGTGCCAGCAGCCCGACTAGCCGAAATGAGCAGTTCTTC
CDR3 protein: CASSPTSRNEQFF

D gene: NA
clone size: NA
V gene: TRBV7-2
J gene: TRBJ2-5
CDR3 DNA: TGTGCCAGCAGCATCCAGGGTTACCAAGAGACCCAGTACTTC
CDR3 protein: CASSIQGYQETQYF

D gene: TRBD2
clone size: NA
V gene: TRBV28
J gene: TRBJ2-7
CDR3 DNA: TGTGCCAGCAGTAAACTTGGGCGGGGGGCGTACTCCTACGAGCAGTACTTC
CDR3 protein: CASSKLGRGAYSYEQYF

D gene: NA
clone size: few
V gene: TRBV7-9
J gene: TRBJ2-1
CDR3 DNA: TGTGCCAGCAGCTTAGGGTCCCTGAGGGAGTCGTATGAGCAGTTCTTC
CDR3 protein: CASSLGSLRESYEQFF

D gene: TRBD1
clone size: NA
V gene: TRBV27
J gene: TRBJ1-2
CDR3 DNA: TGTGCCAGCAGAAACCAGGGACAGGGGGCGCGGGGCTACACCTTC
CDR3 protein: CASRNQGQGARGYTF

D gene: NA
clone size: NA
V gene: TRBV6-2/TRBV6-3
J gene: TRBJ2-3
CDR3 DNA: TGTGCCAGCTCTCTACGGCGGGGAATCCGACAGTATGCAGATACGCAGTATTTT
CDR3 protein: CASSLRRGIRQYADTQYF

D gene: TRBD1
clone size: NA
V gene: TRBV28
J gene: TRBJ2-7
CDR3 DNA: TGTGCCAGCGGGCCCGGGACAGTTCCCTACGAGCAGTACTTC
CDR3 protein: CASGPGTVPYEQYF